Listed here are 20 T cell receptor beta chains from one sample, sequenced in a study of blood T cell repertoires in COVID-19. Some clones are missing from TCRdb's copy, which holds only in-frame ones; the method was immunoSEQ multiplex PCR. In the table there are around 200,000 clones, 86% of which are singletons. Sequencing was performed on PBMCs or T cells enriched from blood (not recorded which). The origin of the receptors is a woman between 40 and 55 years old with acute COVID-19.

This clone was recorded at least ten times. The chain couples TRBV7-2 to TRBJ1-1; no clear D. V gave up 1 base and J gave up 5 bases, with 17 bases separating them. Germline V CDR1 and CDR2: SGHTA, FQGNSA. The length of the CDR3 is 16 residues. CDR3 loop: CASSLVRGDMGTEAFF. The CDR3 region has the DNA TGTGCCAGCAGCTTAGTACGCGGGGATATGGGGACTGAAGCTTTCTTT.

CDR3 nucleotides: TGTGCCAGCTCGTGGGACAGGGCCACCGGGGAGCTGTTTTTT. It translates to CASSWDRATGELFF. The chain employs TRBV2 and TRBJ2-2; TRBD1 aligns across 9 bases. Trimming cost V 8 bases and J 4 bases; bases outside gene matches: 5. Germline loops: CDR1 SNHLY, CDR2 FYNNEI. This CDR3 is built from 14 residues.

This sequence joins TRBV3-1 (or the pseudogene TRBV3-2) and TRBJ1-2; D gene uncertain. Germline V gene data show CDR1 as LGHDT and CDR2 as YNNKEL (reference sequence). The CDR3 is made up of 13 amino acids. V lost 4 bases, J lost 7 bases, and 13 bases lay in between. CDR3 sequence reads: CASSRGGVGGYTF. The CDR3 bases are TGTGCCAGCAGCCGGGGAGGAGTAGGTGGCTACACCTTC.

A single count supports this clone. The V and J genes are TRBV9 and TRBJ1-1; TRBD1 might be the D (5 bases). This CDR3 has 14 residues. From germline, CDR1 is SGDLS and CDR2 YYNGEE. The ends were cut back, 4 bases at V and 2 bases at J, with 12 bases in the middle. The CDR3 DNA sequence: TGTGCCAGCAGCCCTCACGACAGCAACACTGAAGCTTTCTTT. Protein: CASSPHDSNTEAFF.

This clone has a handful of counts. CDR3 in DNA: TGTGCCACCAGCAGAATCGAGTCTGGCTACACCTTC. Protein sequence: CATSRIESGYTF. V and J are TRBV15 and TRBJ1-2; the D is unclear. The germline V gene encodes CDR1 LNHNV and CDR2 YYDKDF (reference sequence). CDR3 length: 12 amino acids. Trimming removed 2 bases at V and 7 bases at J, with 8 bases between.

The rearrangement links TRBV4-3 to TRBJ2-2; TRBD1 matches 7 bases. Germline V gene lookup returns CDR1 LGHNA and CDR2 YSLEER. J was trimmed by 3 bases and V by 6 bases; bases with no gene match: 7. The CDR3 is made up of 15 amino acids. The chain's CDR3 is CASSPRDSYTGELFF. The CDR3 DNA is TGCGCCAGCAGTCCCCGGGACAGCTACACCGGGGAGCTGTTTTTT.

V and J are TRBV7-6 and TRBJ2-3, with 12 bases lining up with TRBD2. The germline V gene encodes CDR1 SGHVS and CDR2 FNYEAQ. V was clipped by 2 bases and J by 4 bases; unmatched bases: 10. CDR3 length: 18 residues. The CDR3 nucleotides read TGTGCCAGCAGCTTAATTATTGGACTAGCGGGGAATCCAGATACGCAGTATTTT. Protein sequence: CASSLIIGLAGNPDTQYF.

This chain links TRBV19 with TRBJ1-2; D gene unclear. The CDR3 length is 12 residues. Between the trimmed V and J ends, which lost 3 bases and 8 bases, there was a span of 10 bases. Per the germline V gene, CDR1 is LNHDA and CDR2 is SQIVND (reference sequence). The CDR3 DNA reads as TGTGCCAGTAGTATTAAACGGGAAGGCTACACCTTC. This gives the protein CASSIKREGYTF.

This sequence joins TRBV5-1 and TRBJ2-3, with D perhaps TRBD2 (6 bases). Germline-derived CDR1 and CDR2 are SGHRS and YFSETQ. This CDR3 has 15 residues. Trimming pared 5 bases from V and 3 bases from J, leaving 16 bases between. CDR3 region: CASRAGLPITDTQYF. CDR3 sequence (DNA): TGCGCCAGCAGGGCGGGACTGCCGATAACAGATACGCAGTATTTT.

This clone showed up just a few times. The chain carries TRBV7-6 and TRBJ1-3; D remains ambiguous. Trimming took 1 base from V and 0 from J, leaving 10 bases between them. Germline CDR1 is SGHVS and CDR2 is FNYEAQ. The CDR3 is 16 amino acids. DNA of the CDR3: TGTGCCAGCAGCTTAGGAGCGGCAACCTCTGGAAACACCATATATTTT. Translating gives CASSLGAATSGNTIYF.

This clone has a single count. This chain links TRBV7-2 with TRBJ1-4, with D unclear. Per the germline V gene, CDR1 is SGHTA and CDR2 is FQGNSA. V was clipped by 5 bases and J by 8 bases, with 21 bases between them. The CDR3 is 16 amino acids. CDR3 amino acids: CASSRGFTTDREKLFF. In nucleotides, the CDR3 is TGTGCCAGCAGCCGCGGGTTCACTACGGACCGAGAAAAACTGTTTTTT.

The rearrangement joins TRBV27 to TRBJ2-3; 7 nucleotides match TRBD2. This CDR3 region has 15 residues. Unmatched junction bases numbered 9, after V lost 5 bases and J lost 4 bases. The germline CDR1 and CDR2 sequences are MNHEY and SMNVEV (reference sequence). The CDR3 nucleotides read TGTGCCAGCAGTACCTGGGGGAGGGTTGCAGATACGCAGTATTTT. It codes for CASSTWGRVADTQYF.

The chain is built from TRBV7-3 and TRBJ1-2; D is undetermined. V was trimmed by 5 bases and J by 0 bases, leaving 10 bases between them. Germline V gene data show CDR1 as SGHTA and CDR2 as FQGTGA. The CDR3 runs to 14 residues. DNA for the CDR3: TGTGCCAGCAGCCCGTACCGAGCTAACTATGGCTACACCTTC. Translating it yields CASSPYRANYGYTF.

The chain links TRBV5-5 to TRBJ2-7, with 8 bases aligning to TRBD1. The CDR3 loop spans 14 amino acids. Per the germline V gene, CDR1 is SGHKS and CDR2 is YYEKEE (reference sequence). Trimming cost V 8 bases and J 0 bases; bases outside gene matches: 7. The CDR3 region is CARPEQGGSYEQYF. The CDR3 coding sequence is TGTGCCAGACCTGAACAGGGGGGCTCCTACGAGCAGTACTTC.

This clone turned up a few times. Distinct nucleotide sequences in the sample also encode this CDR3. The V gene is TRBV9, the J gene TRBJ1-6, with D tentatively TRBD1 (5 bases). V shed 0 bases and J shed 7 bases, with 11 bases lying between them. The germline V gene has CDR1 SGDLS and CDR2 YYNGEE. This CDR3 spans 15 amino acids. CDR3 loop: CASSVGQGNNSPLHF. As DNA, the CDR3 is TGTGCCAGCAGCGTAGGCCAGGGAAACAATTCACCCCTCCACTTT.

This clone was found a few times. The rearrangement links TRBV2 to TRBJ1-2; 8 bases align to TRBD1. This CDR3 is built from 15 residues. Germline V CDR1 and CDR2: SNHLY, FYNNEI. Losses at the gene ends were 2 bases for V and 2 bases for J; bases not matched to a gene: 4. DNA of the CDR3: TGTGCCAGCAGTGAAAGGACAGGGCCAAACTATGGCTACACCTTC. Its translation: CASSERTGPNYGYTF.

This chain uses TRBV6-5 with TRBJ1-1; 8 bases are shared with TRBD1. Losses at the gene ends were 2 bases for V and 6 bases for J; bases not matched to a gene: 8. This CDR3 spans 15 amino acids. CDR1 is MNHEY and CDR2 is SVGAGI in the germline V gene. CDR3 loop: CASSYRRQGSPEAFF. In DNA form, the CDR3 reads TGTGCCAGCAGTTACCGAAGACAGGGGTCCCCTGAAGCTTTCTTT.

The V and J genes are TRBV30 and TRBJ1-2; 9 nucleotides agree with TRBD1. The V segment lost 2 bases and the J segment 8 bases; nucleotides outside the gene matches: 21. CDR3 length: 18 amino acids. From germline, CDR1 is GTSNPN and CDR2 SVGIG (reference sequence). As DNA, the CDR3 is TGTGCCTGGAGTCTGGGGCCGGGACAGGGTCTTTTTTTGGGAGGCTACACCTTC. Translating it yields CAWSLGPGQGLFLGGYTF.

The chain is built from TRBV6-4 and TRBJ1-2; TRBD1 matches at 7 bases. With V trimmed by 4 bases and J by 1 base, 6 bases remained unmatched. This CDR3 region has 15 residues. Germline CDR1 MRHNA, CDR2 SNTAGT. CDR3 region: CASSVEGASNYGYTF. CDR3 in DNA: TGTGCCAGCAGTGTCGAGGGGGCAAGTAACTATGGCTACACCTTC.

The J gene is TRBJ2-1, the V gene TRBV6-4; 9 bases are shared with TRBD2. CDR1 MRHNA and CDR2 SNTAGT come from the germline V gene. Germline trimming cut 2 bases from V and 10 bases from J; bases unmatched to any gene: 6. CDR3 length: 14 amino acids. CDR3 protein: CASSDGGGAGEQFF. The CDR3 nucleotides read TGTGCCAGCAGTGACGGCGGGGGGGCCGGAGAGCAGTTCTTC.